This T cell receptor (beta chain) is drawn from a study of shared clonotypes between healthy human individuals. The study used 100 million or so PBMCs per unsorted sample for genomic DNA. This CDR3 contains 14 residues. V was pared by 1 base and J by 6 bases, with 10 bases between. CDR1 SEHNR and CDR2 FQNEAQ come from the germline V gene (reference sequence). TCRdb keeps only in-frame clones here, not all; method: immunoSEQ multiplex PCR. This sample has fewer than 650,000 clones; over 65% occur once, and the top ten carry roughly 13%. The TCR was taken from a woman in her thirties or forties in good health. Some clones in this sample may be carry-over from other donors' samples. This rearrangement joins TRBV7-9 to TRBJ2-1; no reliable D call. The sequencing sample was made of PBMCs. The CDR3 sequence: CASSLVSSANEQFF. CDR3 in DNA: TGTGCCAGCAGCTTAGTGAGTAGTGCCAATGAGCAGTTCTTC.